The next 20 T cell receptor beta chains were all read from a single sample in a study of T-cell memory formation after mild COVID-19. TCRdb re-called the 5' RACE reads through MiXCR, storing one row per CDR3 protein. The top ten clones hold under 15% of a sample with some 330,000 distinct CDR3 sequences, roughly 20% of them seen once. Sequencing was done on a sample of PBMCs or a T cell subset sorted from them (not recorded which). These receptor sequences come from an adult woman who had mild COVID-19 (a few samples of this study predate the infection). Cell type and time point are not known.

The chain has TRBV7-9 and TRBJ2-3; 12 bases are shared with TRBD2. V shed 5 bases, J shed 2 bases, and the junction held 11 bases outside the gene matches. The CDR3 contains 18 residues. Germline CDR1 and CDR2: SEHNR and FQNEAQ (reference sequence). As DNA, the CDR3 is TGTGCCAGCAGCCCAACGACTAGCGGGGGACCCCTCACAGATACGCAGTATTTT. Its translation is CASSPTTSGGPLTDTQYF.

This clonotype was found a few times. CDR3 sequence: CSASRDRGLWEQFF. The CDR3 coding sequence is TGCAGTGCTAGTCGGGACAGGGGGCTTTGGGAGCAGTTCTTC. The chain couples TRBV20-1 to TRBJ2-1; 12 bases fit TRBD1. The length of the CDR3 is 14 residues. Germline CDR1 DFQATT, CDR2 SNEGSKA (reference sequence). The trim removed 3 bases at V and 10 bases at J, leaving 7 bases unmatched.

This clonotype turned up a few times. The chain recombines TRBV12-3 or TRBV12-4 with TRBJ2-7; TRBD1 matches at 8 bases. The length of the CDR3 is 12 residues. J lost 6 bases, V lost 9 bases, and 7 bases had no gene match. As DNA, the CDR3 is TGTGCCAGTGGACAGGGAAAGTTCGAGCAGTACTTC. This encodes CASGQGKFEQYF.

The chain is built from TRBV9 and TRBJ2-2, with a possible D match to TRBD1 (5 bases). This CDR3 contains 12 residues. CDR1 and CDR2 from the germline V gene are SGDLS and YYNGEE. The CDR3 reads CACAGPTGELFF. CDR3 DNA sequence: TGTGCTTGCGCAGGGCCCACCGGGGAGCTGTTTTTT.

This clonotype was seen just once. The V call is TRBV19, the J call TRBJ1-5; no definite D call. There are 13 residues in the CDR3. V lost 7 bases to trimming and J lost 2 bases, with 9 bases between them. In germline, CDR1 is LNHDA, CDR2 SQIVND (reference sequence). CDR3 DNA sequence: TGTGCCAGTACCAATCCCGGCAATCAGCCCCAGCATTTT. This encodes CASTNPGNQPQHF.

The chain is built from TRBV30 and TRBJ1-2; the match to TRBD1 covers 10 bases. Germline V gene sequence: CDR1 GTSNPN, CDR2 SVGIG (reference sequence). V trimming: 4 bases; J trimming: 4 bases; junction bases outside the gene matches: 6. The CDR3 spans 14 residues. CDR3 region: CAWKGQGVIYGYTF. The CDR3 nucleotides read TGTGCCTGGAAAGGACAGGGGGTGATCTATGGCTACACCTTC. Full variable domain (rest looked up from reference TRBV30 and TRBJ1-2): SQTIHQWPATLVQPVGSPLSLECTVEGTSNPNLYWYRQAAGRGLQLLFYSVGIGQISSEVPQNLSASRPQDRQFILSSKKLLLSDSGFYLCAWKGQGVIYGYTFGSGTRLTVV.

This clonotype was recorded a few times. V and J are TRBV7-9 and TRBJ2-2, with D maybe TRBD1 (6 bases). The CDR3 totals 14 residues. Trimming shortened V by 5 bases and J by 3 bases, and 10 bases separated the two germline ends. CDR1 is SEHNR and CDR2 is FQNEAQ in the germline V gene (reference sequence). As DNA, the CDR3 is TGTGCCAGCAGCCAGACAGGCGACACCGGGGAGCTGTTTTTT. This sequence encodes CASSQTGDTGELFF.

The table lists this clonotype with many counts. Its ends do not fully match the called genes, so a read error is possible. The chain has TRBV7-7 and TRBJ2-2; perhaps TRBD2 as D (6 bases). The CDR3 loop spans 14 amino acids. Germline V gene lookup returns CDR1 SSHAT and CDR2 FNYEAQ (reference sequence). The CDR3 reads CASSLAEGTGELFF. CDR3 DNA sequence: TGTGCTAGCAGCTTAGCGGAGGGGACCGGGGAGCTGTTTTTT.

The J gene is TRBJ1-2, the V gene TRBV5-1, with a tentative D call TRBD1 (5 bases). With 4 bases removed from V and 7 bases from J, the gap between germline ends came to 14 bases. CDR3 size: 13 residues. Germline values: CDR1 SGHRS, CDR2 YFSETQ. CDR3 sequence (DNA): TGCGCCAGCAGCCCTGCTAGGGGCTCTGGCTACACCTTC. It encodes CASSPARGSGYTF.

This clonotype was picked up a small number of times. This chain links TRBV5-1 with TRBJ2-3; D is undetermined. The germline V gene encodes CDR1 SGHRS and CDR2 YFSETQ. V lost 2 bases and J 2 bases, leaving 18 bases between the germline ends. CDR3 length: 17 residues. CDR3 loop: CASSLGTGLGFTDTQYF. CDR3 in DNA: TGCGCCAGCAGCTTAGGCACCGGCTTGGGGTTCACAGATACGCAGTATTTT.

The table lists this clonotype with a few counts. The chain links TRBV30 to TRBJ1-5; 7 bases line up with TRBD1. J was trimmed by 6 bases and V by 2 bases; bases with no gene match: 7. Germline lookup yields CDR1 GTSNPN and CDR2 SVGIG (reference sequence). The length of the CDR3 is 14 residues. The CDR3 coding sequence is TGTGCCTGGAGTACAGGGGCAGGAACTCAGCCCCAGCATTTT. It specifies CAWSTGAGTQPQHF.

This sequence joins TRBV12-3 or TRBV12-4 and TRBJ2-7, with D perhaps matching TRBD2 (6 bases). The V end was cut by 3 bases, the J end by 1 base, with 13 bases between. The CDR3 is made up of 15 amino acids. CDR3 in amino acids: CASSLVSGGSYEQYF. For the CDR3, the DNA is TGTGCCAGCAGTTTGGTTAGCGGAGGATCCTACGAGCAGTACTTC.

This clonotype was seen only a few times. The V gene is TRBV4-3, the J gene TRBJ1-1; 9 nucleotides align to TRBD1. CDR3 length equals 17 residues. Germline lookup yields CDR1 LGHNA and CDR2 YSLEER. V dropped 1 base and J dropped 0; count of bases not matched to a gene: 6. Here the CDR3 DNA reads TGCGCCAGCAGCCAAGTGGGGGGACAGGGAATGAACACTGAAGCTTTCTTT. As protein: CASSQVGGQGMNTEAFF.

The gene calls are TRBV29-1 and TRBJ2-3; D not resolved. CDR3 length: 15 amino acids. Germline assignment: CDR1 SQVTM and CDR2 ANQGSEA. Trimming took off 4 bases at V and 6 bases at J, with 20 bases between the two ends. The CDR3 loop reads CSVAARLFEGDTQYF. In DNA, the CDR3 is TGCAGCGTTGCTGCCAGGCTCTTCGAAGGGGATACGCAGTATTTT.

CDR3 in amino acids: CASSQGAADQPQHF. CDR3 DNA: TGTGCCAGCAGCCAGGGGGCGGCCGATCAGCCCCAGCATTTT. The gene calls are TRBV4-2 and TRBJ1-5; D is possibly TRBD1 (6 bases). CDR3 size: 14 residues. Per germline, CDR1 LGHNA and CDR2 YNFKEQ. V lost 3 bases and J lost 5, with 11 bases in between.

The chain uses TRBV6-6 and TRBJ2-7; 9 nucleotides line up with TRBD2. The ends lost 11 bases at V and 5 bases at J; junction bases unmatched: 10. The CDR3 runs to 13 residues. The V gene's germline CDR1 is MNHNY and CDR2 SVGAGI (reference sequence). The CDR3 DNA reads TGTGCCGCTCGCTTAGCGGGAGCGGACGAGCAGTACTTC. It is translated as CAARLAGADEQYF.

This clonotype came up a few times. CDR3 protein: CASSPARVDTEAFF. The CDR3 DNA reads TGCGCCAGCAGCCCGGCTCGGGTTGACACTGAAGCTTTCTTT. The genes are TRBV4-1 and TRBJ1-1; D gene ambiguous. The CDR3 has 14 residues. V dropped 4 bases and J dropped 3 bases, with 12 bases sitting between them. Germline-derived CDR1 and CDR2 are MGHRA and YSYEKL.

This clonotype was counted a few times. J is TRBJ2-7 and V is TRBV12-3 or TRBV12-4; 9 bases are shared with TRBD2. The V and J ends lost 5 bases and 7 bases, in that order; junction bases with no gene match: 21. CDR3 length: 18 amino acids. In nucleotides, the CDR3 is TGTGCCAGCAGTCCGGCTATGGGGTTTAGCGGGAGCGAGCGGGAGCAGTACTTC. This encodes CASSPAMGFSGSEREQYF.

The chain joins TRBV24-1 to TRBJ2-3, with D perhaps assigned TRBD1 or TRBD2 (5 bases each). Germline lookup yields CDR1 KGHDR and CDR2 SFDVKD. Trimming shortened V by 3 bases and J by 4 bases, and 13 bases separated the two germline ends. The CDR3 runs to 15 residues. The CDR3 spells CATSDPLGEPDTQYF. Written as DNA, the CDR3 is TGTGCCACCAGTGATCCCCTGGGGGAGCCAGATACGCAGTATTTT.

This clonotype was counted only a few times. The chain combines TRBV20-1 with TRBJ2-1; 9 bases map to TRBD2. V dropped 0 bases and J dropped 10; count of bases not matched to a gene: 19. Per the germline V gene, CDR1 is DFQATT and CDR2 is SNEGSKA (reference sequence). The length of the CDR3 is 18 residues. The CDR3 here is CSAREALGLAHPWEEQFF. CDR3 nucleotide sequence: TGCAGTGCTAGAGAGGCCTTAGGACTAGCGCACCCTTGGGAAGAGCAGTTCTTC.